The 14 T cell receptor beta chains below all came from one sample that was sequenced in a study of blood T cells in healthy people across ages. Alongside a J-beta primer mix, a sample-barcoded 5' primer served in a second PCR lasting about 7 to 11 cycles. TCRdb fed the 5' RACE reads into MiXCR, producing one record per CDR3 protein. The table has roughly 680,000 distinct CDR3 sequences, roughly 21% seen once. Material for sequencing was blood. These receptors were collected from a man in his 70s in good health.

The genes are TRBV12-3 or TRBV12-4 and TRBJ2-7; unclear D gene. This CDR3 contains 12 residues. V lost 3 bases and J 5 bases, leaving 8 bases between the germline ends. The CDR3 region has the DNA TGTGCCAGCAGTTTCGGTATCCACGAGCAGTACTTC. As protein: CASSFGIHEQYF.

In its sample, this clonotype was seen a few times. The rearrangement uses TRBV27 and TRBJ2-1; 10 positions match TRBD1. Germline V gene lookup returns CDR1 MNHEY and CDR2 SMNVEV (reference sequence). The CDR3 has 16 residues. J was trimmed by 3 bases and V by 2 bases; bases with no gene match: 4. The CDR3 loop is CASSLQGQGNYNEQFF. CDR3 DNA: TGTGCCAGCAGTTTACAGGGACAGGGGAACTACAATGAGCAGTTCTTC.

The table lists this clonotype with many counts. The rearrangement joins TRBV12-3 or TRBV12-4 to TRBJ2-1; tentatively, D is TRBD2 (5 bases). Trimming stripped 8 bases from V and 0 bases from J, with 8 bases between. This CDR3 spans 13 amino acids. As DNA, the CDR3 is TGTGCCAGCGGGAGTAGCTCCTACAATGAGCAGTTCTTC. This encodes CASGSSSYNEQFF.

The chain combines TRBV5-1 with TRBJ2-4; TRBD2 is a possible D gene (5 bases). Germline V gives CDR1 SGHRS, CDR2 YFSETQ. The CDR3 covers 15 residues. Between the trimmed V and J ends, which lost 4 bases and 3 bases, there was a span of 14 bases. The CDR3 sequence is CASSPGLRDKNIQYF. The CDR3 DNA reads TGCGCCAGCAGCCCAGGCCTCCGGGACAAAAACATTCAGTACTTC.

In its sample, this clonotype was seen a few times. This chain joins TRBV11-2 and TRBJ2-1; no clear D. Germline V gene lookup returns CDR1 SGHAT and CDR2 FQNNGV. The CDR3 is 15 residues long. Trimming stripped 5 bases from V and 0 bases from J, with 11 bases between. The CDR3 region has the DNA TGTGCCAGCAGCCCCACGGCTGGCTCCTACAATGAGCAGTTCTTC. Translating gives CASSPTAGSYNEQFF.

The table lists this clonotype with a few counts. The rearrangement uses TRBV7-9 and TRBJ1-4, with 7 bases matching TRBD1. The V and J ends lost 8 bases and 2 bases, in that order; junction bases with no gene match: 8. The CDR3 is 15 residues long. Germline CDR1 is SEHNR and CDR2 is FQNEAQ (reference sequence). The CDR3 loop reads CASGIQGGTNEKLFF. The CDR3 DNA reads TGTGCCAGCGGGATTCAGGGGGGGACTAATGAAAAACTGTTTTTT.

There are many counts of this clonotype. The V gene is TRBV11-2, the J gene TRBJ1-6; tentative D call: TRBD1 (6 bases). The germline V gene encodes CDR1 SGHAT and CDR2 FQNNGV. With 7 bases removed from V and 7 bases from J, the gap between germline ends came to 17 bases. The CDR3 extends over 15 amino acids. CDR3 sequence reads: CASTLGSGTNSPLHF. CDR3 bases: TGTGCCAGCACCTTGGGCTCAGGGACAAATTCACCCCTCCACTTT.

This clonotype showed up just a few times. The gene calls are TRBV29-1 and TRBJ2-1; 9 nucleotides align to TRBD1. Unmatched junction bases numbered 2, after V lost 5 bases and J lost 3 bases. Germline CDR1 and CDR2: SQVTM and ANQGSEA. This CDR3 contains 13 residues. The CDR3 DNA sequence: TGCAGCGTTTGGGACAGGGTCTACAATGAGCAGTTCTTC. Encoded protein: CSVWDRVYNEQFF.

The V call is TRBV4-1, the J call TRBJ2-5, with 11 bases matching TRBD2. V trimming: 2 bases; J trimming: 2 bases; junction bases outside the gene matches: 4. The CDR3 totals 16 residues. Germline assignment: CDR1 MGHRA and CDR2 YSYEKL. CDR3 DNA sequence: TGCGCCAGCAGCCAACTAGCGGGAGGCATTCAAGAGACCCAGTACTTC. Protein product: CASSQLAGGIQETQYF.

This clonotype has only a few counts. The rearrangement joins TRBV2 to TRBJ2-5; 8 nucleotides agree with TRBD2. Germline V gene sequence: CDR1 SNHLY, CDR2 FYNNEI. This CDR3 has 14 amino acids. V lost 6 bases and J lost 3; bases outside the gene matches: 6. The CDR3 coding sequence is TGTGCCAGCAGCCGACTGGGACTAGAAGAGACCCAGTACTTC. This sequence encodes CASSRLGLEETQYF.

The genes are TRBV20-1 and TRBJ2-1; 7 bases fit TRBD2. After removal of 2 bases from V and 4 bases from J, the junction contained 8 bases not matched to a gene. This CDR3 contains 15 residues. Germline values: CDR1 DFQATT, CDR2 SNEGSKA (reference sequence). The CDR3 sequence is CSARKASGGYNEQFF. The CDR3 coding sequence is TGCAGTGCTAGAAAGGCTAGCGGAGGTTACAATGAGCAGTTCTTC.

The CDR3 here is CASSQSGGHQIQYF. CDR3 coding DNA: TGTGCCAGCAGCCAATCGGGGGGGCACCAGATTCAGTACTTC. This chain connects TRBV7-2 to TRBJ2-4, with 8 bases fitting TRBD2. V shed 5 bases, J shed 10 bases, and the junction held 10 bases outside the gene matches. Germline V lookup: CDR1 SGHTA, CDR2 FQGNSA. The CDR3 sequence is 14 residues long.

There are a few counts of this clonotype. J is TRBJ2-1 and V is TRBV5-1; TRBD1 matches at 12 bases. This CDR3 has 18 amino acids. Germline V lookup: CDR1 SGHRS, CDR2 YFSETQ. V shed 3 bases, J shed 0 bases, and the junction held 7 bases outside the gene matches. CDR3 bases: TGCGCCAGCAGCTCCGGGACAGGGGGCCGGAGCTCCTACAATGAGCAGTTCTTC. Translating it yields CASSSGTGGRSSYNEQFF.

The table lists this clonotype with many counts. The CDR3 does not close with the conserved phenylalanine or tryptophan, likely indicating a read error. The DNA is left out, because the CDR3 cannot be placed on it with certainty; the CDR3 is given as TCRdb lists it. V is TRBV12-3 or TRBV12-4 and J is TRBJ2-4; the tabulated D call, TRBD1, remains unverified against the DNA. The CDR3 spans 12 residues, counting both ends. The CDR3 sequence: CASSSWGRGVLV.